These 8 T cell receptor beta chains came from one sample sequenced in a study of blood T cell repertoires in COVID-19. Libraries were prepared by immunoSEQ multiplex PCR; TCRdb keeps only in-frame clonotypes and omits some of them. The table has some 190,000 clones, 84% seen once. The sequenced sample consisted of peripheral blood. The receptors were gathered from a human donor in a cohort sampled during active COVID-19.

The chain uses TRBV7-9 and TRBJ1-1, with 7 nucleotides matching TRBD1. Germline values: CDR1 SEHNR, CDR2 FQNEAQ (reference sequence). The CDR3 totals 15 residues. J was trimmed by 5 bases and V by 5 bases; bases with no gene match: 11. CDR3 bases: TGTGCCAGCAGCCTAGGGGGCGCTTGGCAAACTGAAGCTTTCTTT. It translates to CASSLGGAWQTEAFF.

This clone was observed a handful of times. This chain links TRBV11-2 with TRBJ2-2; TRBD1 matches 7 bases. CDR3 length: 17 amino acids. Per the germline V gene, CDR1 is SGHAT and CDR2 is FQNNGV. V lost 5 bases, J lost 0 bases, and 9 bases stayed unmatched. This CDR3 reads CASSQLPGTANTGELFF. CDR3 nucleotide sequence: TGTGCCAGCAGCCAACTGCCCGGGACAGCGAACACCGGGGAGCTGTTTTTT.

This clone appeared a single time. The CDR3 DNA follows: TGTGCCAGTAGTACAGGGGTTAGCACCGGGGAGCTGTTTTTT. This codes for CASSTGVSTGELFF. The chain links TRBV19 to TRBJ2-2; the D gene is possibly TRBD1 (6 bases). Germline V lookup: CDR1 LNHDA, CDR2 SQIVND (reference sequence). Deletions cut 4 bases from V and 4 bases from J, with 10 bases between. The CDR3 consists of 14 residues.

The J gene is TRBJ2-3, the V gene TRBV11-2; 13 bases are a match to TRBD2. With V trimmed by 10 bases and J by 6 bases, 4 bases remained unmatched. The length of the CDR3 is 13 residues. CDR1 and CDR2 (germline): SGHAT, FQNNGV. Here the CDR3 reads CATGLAGADTQYF. The CDR3 bases are TGTGCCACCGGACTAGCGGGGGCGGATACGCAGTATTTT. The full variable domain, with the rest looked up from reference TRBV11-2 and TRBJ2-3, is EAGVAQSPRYKIIEKRQSVAFWCNPISGHATLYWYQQILGQGPKLLIQFQNNGVVDDSQLPKDRFSAERLKGVDSTLKIQPAKLEDSAVYLCATGLAGADTQYFGPGTRLTVL.

The chain couples TRBV5-1 to TRBJ1-3; D possibly corresponds to TRBD1 (5 bases). Trimming left V 0 bases short and J 3 bases short, with 10 bases between. CDR1 and CDR2 (germline): SGHRS, YFSETQ. CDR3 length: 15 residues. CDR3 residues: CASSLAQGGGNTIYF. The CDR3 DNA follows: TGCGCCAGCAGCTTGGCCCAGGGCGGTGGAAACACCATATATTTT.

The chain joins TRBV28 to TRBJ1-5, with D maybe TRBD1 (6 bases). CDR1 and CDR2 from the germline V gene are MDHEN and SYDVKM. V lost 6 bases to trimming and J lost 5 bases, with 11 bases between them. The CDR3 extends over 13 amino acids. CDR3 protein: CASSDRSDQPQHF. CDR3 coding DNA: TGTGCCAGCAGCGACAGGTCCGATCAGCCCCAGCATTTT. Variable domain in full (rest from reference TRBV28 and TRBJ1-5): DVKVTQSSRYLVKRTGEKVFLECVQDMDHENMFWYRQDPGLGLRLIYFSYDVKMKEKGDIPEGYSVSREKKERFSLILESASTNQTSMYLCASSDRSDQPQHFGDGTRLSIL.

The V gene is TRBV19, the J gene TRBJ1-2, with a possible D match to TRBD1 (5 bases). CDR3 size: 12 residues. Germline V gene sequence: CDR1 LNHDA, CDR2 SQIVND (reference sequence). V lost 8 bases and J 4 bases, leaving 11 bases between the germline ends. The CDR3 here is CASWQGGYGYTF. The CDR3 DNA reads TGTGCCAGTTGGCAGGGAGGCTATGGCTACACCTTC.

V and J are TRBV5-4 and TRBJ2-1; TRBD2 aligns across 10 bases. With V trimmed by 3 bases and J by 0 bases, 3 bases remained unmatched. The germline gives CDR1 SGHNT, CDR2 YYREEE (reference sequence). CDR3 length: 16 amino acids. CDR3 loop: CASSSGTSVSYNEQFF. The CDR3 DNA is TGTGCCAGCAGCTCGGGGACTAGCGTCTCCTACAATGAGCAGTTCTTC.